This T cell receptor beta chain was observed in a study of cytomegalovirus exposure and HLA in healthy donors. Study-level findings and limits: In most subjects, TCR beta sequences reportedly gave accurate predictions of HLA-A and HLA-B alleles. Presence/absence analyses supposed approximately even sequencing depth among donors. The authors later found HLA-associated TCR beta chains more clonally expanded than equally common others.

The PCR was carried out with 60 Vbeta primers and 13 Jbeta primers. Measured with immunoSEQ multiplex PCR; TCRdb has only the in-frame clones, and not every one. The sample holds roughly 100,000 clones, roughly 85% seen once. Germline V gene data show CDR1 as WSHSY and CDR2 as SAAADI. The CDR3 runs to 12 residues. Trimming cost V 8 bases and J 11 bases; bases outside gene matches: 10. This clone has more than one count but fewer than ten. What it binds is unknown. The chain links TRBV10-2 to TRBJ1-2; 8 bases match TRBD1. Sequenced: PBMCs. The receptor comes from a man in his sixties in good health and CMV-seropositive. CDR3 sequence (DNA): TGCGCCAGCCATACAGGGACAGGCGTATACACCTTC. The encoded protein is CASHTGTGVYTF.